The rows below give T cell receptor beta chains drawn from one sample of a study of monozygotic twins with inflammatory bowel disease. For each CDR3 protein, TCRdb gives one entry from its re-call of the 5' RACE reads, without DNA. This listing includes around 400,000 distinct CDR3 sequences. The sample taken for sequencing was blood. The receptor source for this set is a human donor with ulcerative colitis or Crohn's disease, or a healthy co-twin of an affected twin (not recorded which). Both conserved end residues are part of each CDR3. Each record gives: V gene, J gene, CDR3 protein.

>TRBV29-1|TRBJ1-1
CSERTGNTEAFF
>TRBV11-2|TRBJ2-4
CASSLRLANSLAKNIQYF
>TRBV11-2|TRBJ1-5
CASSLDPLRPQHF
>TRBV27|TRBJ2-1
CASSFTPLAGTINEQFF
>TRBV7-6|TRBJ2-5
CASSLSTPSSWETQYF
>TRBV29-1|TRBJ1-2
CSVEDQERDGYTF
>TRBV27|TRBJ2-7
CASRHLDSHSYEQYF
>TRBV5-1|TRBJ1-5
CASRPSPVEGQPQHF
>TRBV5-6|TRBJ1-2
CASSLSSSYGYTF
>TRBV20-1|TRBJ2-1
CSARDRGLAGDTYNEQFF
>TRBV7-2|TRBJ1-6
CASSPKGGGTGWSPLHF
>TRBV5-1|TRBJ2-7
CASRGVYEQYF
>TRBV30|TRBJ2-1
CAWSVSVVADGYNEQFF
>TRBV20-1|TRBJ2-3
CSASTGLAENTDTQYF
>TRBV18|TRBJ1-1
CASSPPRGLNTEAFF
>TRBV5-1|TRBJ1-2
CASSSTDGYTF
>TRBV20-1|TRBJ1-5
CSARKVPGMNQPQHF
>TRBV15|TRBJ2-1
CATSFGGRGSGEQFF
>TRBV27|TRBJ1-4
CASSLTGDFRKEKLFF
>TRBV6-6|TRBJ1-1
CASSKRPGQVEAFF
>TRBV29-1|TRBJ2-5
CSVEDDRDSSQETQYF
>TRBV3-1|TRBJ2-4
CASSQRPSGLGDIIQYF
>TRBV7-9|TRBJ2-1
CASSTTRGGSSYNEQFF
>TRBV4-1|TRBJ1-6
CASSQGPGNSYNSPLHF
>TRBV6-5|TRBJ1-1
CASHLPGNTEAFF
>TRBV10-3|TRBJ2-5
CAIRRGLAGEETQYF
>TRBV12-3/TRBV12-4|TRBJ2-7
CASSQMDRKTYEQYF
>TRBV7-9|TRBJ1-6
CASSLVDRPDSPLHF
>TRBV2|TRBJ2-3
CASSEGLSTDTQYF
>TRBV5-1|TRBJ2-7
CASSFGQVYEQYF
>TRBV18|TRBJ1-1
CASSPLLGQGSRGTEAFF
>TRBV28|TRBJ2-1
CASDRASPSYNEQFF
>TRBV6-1|TRBJ1-5
CASSEGVNQPQHF
>TRBV15|TRBJ2-1
CATSRDRGVSIEQFF
>TRBV7-9|TRBJ2-3
CASSPAGLAGGVDTQYF
>TRBV30|TRBJ2-1
CAWSVSGGASVEQFF
>TRBV5-1|TRBJ1-4
CASSLQTNEKLFF
>TRBV5-1|TRBJ1-2
CASSLKSENGYTF
>TRBV9|TRBJ2-3
CASSPRGLAGALNTQYF
>TRBV3-1|TRBJ2-1
CASSQVYNEQFF
>TRBV15|TRBJ2-1
CATSRSTDYNEQFF
>TRBV10-2|TRBJ1-6
CASRGAGFGSPLHF
>TRBV5-4|TRBJ2-3
CASSSRGDTQYF
>TRBV19|TRBJ2-1
CASSIQASGPYNEQFF
>TRBV19|TRBJ2-1
CASSMDSPAVREQFF
>TRBV6-5|TRBJ1-1
CASSSSFGWRITEAFF
>TRBV19|TRBJ2-3
CASSWTESSTDTQYF
>TRBV4-3|TRBJ2-1
CASSQDRTDNEQFF
>TRBV4-1|TRBJ2-7
CASSHSTGSGIHYEQYF
>TRBV30|TRBJ2-6
CAWTAQTANVLTF
>TRBV20-1|TRBJ1-4
CSALAHRNNEKLFF
>TRBV7-9|TRBJ1-2
CASSYGLRGKNYGYTF
>TRBV4-3|TRBJ2-1
CASSQDWGLAIYNEQFF
>TRBV5-8|TRBJ2-7
CASSFRAPLRSSYEQYF
>TRBV20-1|TRBJ2-3
CSAGTSGGTSTDTQYF
>TRBV12-3/TRBV12-4|TRBJ1-6
CASSGHSNSPLHF
>TRBV7-2|TRBJ2-3
CASRSPGGYRERHTQYF
>TRBV7-9|TRBJ2-5
CASSLGGTQYF